These T cell receptor beta chains were read from a single sample in a study of sequential checkpoint blockade in melanoma. Sequencing used immunoSEQ multiplex PCR; TCRdb keeps in-frame clones, though not all of them. The data show some 9,600 clones, with about 24% seen just once and less than 20% held by the top ten. This specimen was tumor tissue (inferred from file names), taken from a patient given nivolumab and ipilimumab in sequence. Receptor source: a human donor with melanoma. Each CDR3 is given with its conserved first and last residue.

j_gene | v_gene | CDR3aa
TRBJ2-2 | TRBV11-3 | CASSSQGVRNTGELFF
TRBJ2-1 | TRBV10-3 | CAISESQASGDHNEQFF
TRBJ1-2 | TRBV11-3 | CASSPRQGNYGYTF
TRBJ1-1 | TRBV15 | CATSRDLSGSLLMNTEAFF
TRBJ2-5 | TRBV6-8 | CASRSGDRGLQETQYF
TRBJ1-5 | TRBV28 | CASRGSFAGGDPPNQPQHF
TRBJ1-1 | TRBV29-1 | CSVGKGAVTEAFF
TRBJ2-1 | TRBV9 | CASSRHSGLSYNEQFF
TRBJ1-1 | TRBV11-3 | CASSPGPRVTEAFF
TRBJ1-2 | TRBV19 | CASNRRDRDNGYTF
TRBJ1-2 | TRBV10-3 | CAISESSSSGYTF
TRBJ1-1 | TRBV19 | CASSFSGELGEAFF
TRBJ2-5 | TRBV5-1 | CASKAGGPVETQYF
TRBJ2-1 | TRBV11-3 | CASSLVLAGGEEQFF
TRBJ1-3 | TRBV10-1 | CASSPTWDNSGNTIYF
TRBJ2-5 | TRBV30 | CAWSVRGVGQTQYF
TRBJ2-1 | TRBV4-1 | CASSQEGQGAGEQFF
TRBJ2-1 | TRBV11-3 | CASSQGWGDSGSPYNEQFF
TRBJ2-1 | TRBV5-1 | CATRTSGGAYNEQFF
TRBJ2-2 | TRBV2 | CASRAGYGELFF
TRBJ1-1 | TRBV2 | CASSEVRTANTEAFF
TRBJ1-1 | TRBV6-8 | CAVTQGARDTEAFF
TRBJ2-7 | TRBV6-8 | CASSYRTSGRAYEQYF
TRBJ1-1 | TRBV18 | CASSPDMNTEAFF
TRBJ2-1 | TRBV19 | CASSESRLYNEQFF
TRBJ1-5 | TRBV11-3 | CASSLRFGSNQPQHF
TRBJ1-1 | TRBV1 | CASSQDEAGVNTEAFF
TRBJ2-2 | TRBV19 | CASSQGGRASTGELFF
TRBJ2-2 | TRBV6-8 | CAIGTANTGELFF
TRBJ1-2 | TRBV11-3 | CASKTRLSRLDGYTF
TRBJ2-7 | TRBV6-8 | CASTRTSGEYEQYF